These T cell receptor beta chains were read from a single sample in a study of radiotherapy plus CTLA-4 blockade in lung cancer. Profiling relied on immunoSEQ multiplex PCR, and the TCRdb table lists in-frame clones only, not all of them. The table has some 110,000 clones, approximately 77% seen once. The sample was peripheral blood, taken from a patient treated with radiotherapy plus ipilimumab. These receptors were collected from a human donor with non-small cell lung cancer that progressed on radiotherapy plus ipilimumab. Some clones in this sample may be carry-over from other donors' samples. Each CDR3 is given with its conserved first and last residue. The D gene is left open where the match is weak. Size tells how often a clone was seen (once, few, many) or the class of an expanded clone, and some rows leave it out.

V	size	D	J	CDR3	DNA
TRBV5-1	NA	TRBD2	TRBJ2-1	CASSFLTSGLYNEQFF	TGCGCCAGCAGCTTTTTAACTAGCGGGCTTTACAATGAGCAGTTCTTC
TRBV2	NA	NA	TRBJ1-2	CASSRTVGLGGYTF	TGTGCCAGCAGCCGGACAGTAGGACTCGGTGGCTACACCTTC
TRBV6-1	NA	NA	TRBJ2-5	CASSPRGGRETQYF	TGTGCCAGCAGTCCCCGAGGGGGAAGGGAGACCCAGTACTTC
TRBV5-1	NA	NA	TRBJ1-2	CASSPTQNYGYTF	TGCGCCAGCAGCCCTACACAAAACTATGGCTACACCTTC
TRBV5-1	once	NA	TRBJ2-7	CASSLGLGQTYEQYF	TGCGCCAGCAGCTTGGGTTTAGGACAGACCTACGAGCAGTACTTC
TRBV5-1	few	TRBD2	TRBJ2-3	CASRLAAGGSTDTQYF	TGCGCCAGCAGGCTGGCCGCGGGGGGGAGCACAGATACGCAGTATTTT
TRBV13	few	NA	TRBJ2-3	CASSSTASTDTQYF	TGTGCCAGCAGTTCGACGGCTAGCACAGATACGCAGTATTTT
TRBV6-5	NA	NA	TRBJ1-1	CASSYGASPEAFF	TGTGCCAGCAGTTACGGGGCCTCTCCTGAAGCTTTCTTT
TRBV4-1	NA	NA	TRBJ1-2	CASSQVRSRGGTGYTF	TGCGCCAGCAGCCAAGTCCGTTCACGCGGGGGAACTGGCTACACCTTC
TRBV28	NA	NA	TRBJ1-3	CASRPNPFSGNTIYF	TGTGCCAGCAGACCAAACCCTTTCTCTGGAAACACCATATATTTT
TRBV5-1	few	TRBD2	TRBJ2-4	CASSAGGDGIQYF	TGCGCCAGCAGCGCCGGGGGGGACGGCATTCAGTACTTC
TRBV29-1	NA	NA	TRBJ2-3	CSDGQKSTDTQYF	TGCAGCGACGGACAGAAAAGCACAGATACGCAGTATTTT
TRBV27	NA	NA	TRBJ2-1	CASSPIRVGEQFF	TGTGCCAGCAGTCCCATTCGAGTCGGTGAGCAGTTCTTC
TRBV29-1	NA	NA	TRBJ1-2	CSVEDPGNYGYTF	TGCAGCGTTGAAGATCCAGGAAACTATGGCTACACCTTC
TRBV5-1	NA	NA	TRBJ2-5	CASSRIADTMETQYF	TGCGCCAGCAGCCGAATAGCGGATACAATGGAGACCCAGTACTTC
TRBV5-1	NA	TRBD2	TRBJ2-1	CASSLGASGVHNEQFF	TGCGCCAGCAGCCTGGGCGCTAGCGGGGTCCACAATGAGCAGTTCTTC
TRBV27	NA	NA	TRBJ2-2	CASSTNTGELFF	TGTGCCAGCAGTACCAACACCGGGGAGCTGTTTTTT
TRBV5-5	once	NA	TRBJ1-5	CASSLNFPNQPQHF	TGTGCCAGCAGCTTAAATTTCCCCAATCAGCCCCAGCATTTT
TRBV18	NA	NA	TRBJ1-2	CASSQASSGNYGYTF	TGTGCCAGCTCCCAGGCCTCTTCGGGGAACTATGGCTACACCTTC
TRBV5-1	NA	NA	TRBJ2-7	CASSLQGYYEQYF	TGCGCCAGCAGCTTGCAGGGGTACTACGAGCAGTACTTC
TRBV6-6	NA	NA	TRBJ2-6	CANDTDGGSGANVLTF	TGTGCCAACGATACGGACGGGGGCTCTGGGGCCAACGTCCTGACTTTC
TRBV27	once	NA	TRBJ1-6	CASSSRRDSPLHF	TGTGCCAGCAGTTCTCGACGAGATTCACCCCTCCACTTT
TRBV27	NA	TRBD1	TRBJ1-2	CASSPGQPYGYTF	TGTGCCAGCAGCCCGGGACAGCCCTATGGCTACACCTTC
TRBV7-2	few	NA	TRBJ1-1	CASSLGSRMNTEAFF	TGTGCCAGCAGCTTAGGCAGCCGGATGAACACTGAAGCTTTCTTT
TRBV5-1	NA	TRBD1	TRBJ2-7	CASSLGTGGAEQYF	TGCGCCAGCAGCTTGGGGACAGGGGGAGCCGAGCAGTACTTC
TRBV4-3	NA	NA	TRBJ1-4	CASSQDRWQVGEKLFF	TGCGCCAGCAGCCAAGATCGATGGCAGGTCGGCGAAAAACTGTTTTTT
TRBV18	NA	NA	TRBJ1-2	CASSPAGETNYGYTF	TGTGCCAGCTCACCGGCAGGGGAGACTAACTATGGCTACACCTTC
TRBV18	NA	TRBD1	TRBJ1-2	CASSPTGTGGGYTF	TGTGCCAGCTCACCGACAGGGACGGGGGGTGGCTACACCTTC